The 24 T cell receptor beta chains in this list originate from one sample, sequenced in a study of spatial heterogeneity in lung cancer. TCRdb passed the 5' RACE reads through MiXCR, listing each CDR3 protein once. In the table there are about 3,200 distinct CDR3 sequences, around 41% of which are singletons. The time point: sample taken at primary tumor resection. Researchers sequenced whole RNA taken from tumor, nontumor lung or frozen PBMC without sorting. This specimen was PBMCs, taken at surgery. These TCRs come from a male donor with early-stage non-small cell lung cancer.

The CDR3 DNA sequence: TGTGCCATCAGTGAGTCGATAGGGCTAGCCAAAAACATTCAGTACTTC. As protein: CAISESIGLAKNIQYF. The chain carries TRBV10-3 and TRBJ2-4; D is unresolved. This CDR3 has 16 amino acids. The V and J ends lost 0 bases and 0 bases respectively, with 9 bases between them. The germline gives CDR1 ENHRY, CDR2 SYGVKD.

The chain couples TRBV20-1 to TRBJ2-1; the match to TRBD1 covers 10 bases. Germline V gene data show CDR1 as DFQATT and CDR2 as SNEGSKA (reference sequence). V lost 4 bases, J lost 3 bases, and 9 bases stayed unmatched. The CDR3 has 16 amino acids. The CDR3 loop reads CSAKDSGQGSYNEQFF. In DNA form, the CDR3 reads TGCAGTGCTAAAGACTCGGGACAGGGGAGCTACAATGAGCAGTTCTTC.

This clonotype showed up just a few times. The chain couples TRBV5-1 to TRBJ1-1; 7 nucleotides agree with TRBD1. The germline V gene has CDR1 SGHRS and CDR2 YFSETQ. CDR3 size: 12 residues. Trimming took 4 bases from V and 8 from J; bases not matched to a gene: 5. CDR3 nucleotides: TGCGCCAGCAGCCGGGACAGAAAAGAAGCTTTCTTT. Its protein is CASSRDRKEAFF. The complete variable domain, with remaining parts taken from reference TRBV5-1 and TRBJ1-1, reads KAGVTQTPRYLIKTRGQQVTLSCSPISGHRSVSWYQQTPGQGLQFLFEYFSETQRNKGNFPGRFSGRQFSNSRSEMNVSTLELGDSALYLCASSRDRKEAFFGQGTRLTVV.

V and J are TRBV20-1 and TRBJ1-3; tentatively, D is TRBD1 (6 bases). The CDR3 length is 12 residues. Germline CDR1 is DFQATT and CDR2 is SNEGSKA (reference sequence). V gave up 6 bases and J gave up 3 bases, with 9 bases separating them. Here the CDR3 DNA reads TGCAGTGCCGGGACAAGTGGAAACACCATATATTTT. Protein sequence: CSAGTSGNTIYF.

The chain couples TRBV9 to TRBJ2-3, with D perhaps matching TRBD1 (6 bases). CDR3 length: 14 residues. The germline gives CDR1 SGDLS, CDR2 YYNGEE. The germline V and J ends were trimmed by 3 bases and 4 bases, with 12 bases remaining between them. The CDR3 region is CASSEDSRADTQYF. Written as DNA, the CDR3 is TGTGCCAGCAGCGAGGACAGTCGCGCAGATACGCAGTATTTT. Together with reference TRBV9 and TRBJ2-3, the CDR3 gives the full variable domain: DSGVTQTPKHLITATGQRVTLRCSPRSGDLSVYWYQQSLDQGLQFLIQYYNGEERAKGNILERFSAQQFPDLHSELNLSSLELGDSALYFCASSEDSRADTQYFGPGTRLTVL.

This clonotype has just one count. The chain has TRBV5-4 and TRBJ2-1; 9 bases align to TRBD2. Germline CDR1 is SGHNT and CDR2 is YYREEE (reference sequence). CDR3 length: 15 residues. V trimming: 2 bases; J trimming: 6 bases; junction bases outside the gene matches: 6. The DNA of the CDR3 is TGTGCCAGCAGCTTTCTGGGCGGGAGGGCCAATGAGCAGTTCTTC. Amino acids: CASSFLGGRANEQFF.

V is TRBV7-2 and J is TRBJ2-1; 8 bases match TRBD2. The CDR3 spans 16 residues. Losses at the gene ends were 4 bases for V and 7 bases for J; bases not matched to a gene: 12. Germline assignment: CDR1 SGHTA and CDR2 FQGNSA. Here the CDR3 reads CASSSEGSGSLNEQFF. Here the CDR3 DNA reads TGTGCCAGCAGCTCCGAAGGAAGCGGGAGTTTGAATGAGCAGTTCTTC.

In its sample, this clonotype ranks as medium-sized (0.01 to 0.1%). In DNA, the CDR3 is TGCGCCAGCAGTCACCAGGGCACCCGCTACGAGCAGTACTTC. Translated, it gives CASSHQGTRYEQYF. V is TRBV23-1 and J is TRBJ2-7; possible D gene TRBD1, 5 bases. TRBV23-1 is labeled an ORF, and its function is uncertain. This CDR3 has 14 residues. Trimming took off 3 bases at V and 3 bases at J, with 12 bases between the two ends.

This clonotype was recorded only once. The chain joins TRBV5-1 to TRBJ2-3; 9 bases match TRBD2. This CDR3 is built from 16 residues. Trimming removed 0 bases from V and 3 bases from J; junction bases left unmatched: 5. Per germline, CDR1 SGHRS and CDR2 YFSETQ. The CDR3 coding sequence is TGCGCCAGCAGCTTGGGATTGGGACTAGCTACAGATACGCAGTATTTT. This sequence encodes CASSLGLGLATDTQYF.

This rearrangement joins TRBV28 to TRBJ2-6, with D possibly being TRBD1 (5 bases). Trimming took 0 bases from V and 4 from J, leaving 13 bases between them. This CDR3 contains 17 residues. CDR1 and CDR2 from the germline V gene are MDHEN and SYDVKM. The CDR3 DNA reads as TGTGCCAGCAGTTTATGGGGTTCAGGGTCAGGGGCCAACGTCCTGACTTTC. The encoded protein is CASSLWGSGSGANVLTF.

Within the sample, this clonotype is medium-sized. The genes are TRBV7-8 and TRBJ2-7, with D maybe TRBD2 (6 bases). From germline, CDR1 is SGHVS and CDR2 FQNEAQ. V lost 5 bases and J 6 bases, leaving 14 bases between the germline ends. This CDR3 is built from 13 residues. For the CDR3, the DNA is TGTGCCAGCAGCCCCGGGAGTTCGGGCGAGCAGTACTTC. Protein product: CASSPGSSGEQYF.

V and J are TRBV12-3 or TRBV12-4 and TRBJ2-7, with TRBD1 identical over 9 bases. V gave up 4 bases and J gave up 6 bases; unmatched junction bases: 4. The CDR3 runs to 13 residues. The CDR3, as DNA: TGTGCCAGCAGTTCTGGACAGGGGACCGAGCAGTACTTC. This sequence encodes CASSSGQGTEQYF.

This clonotype has just a few counts. The chain combines TRBV12-3 or TRBV12-4 with TRBJ2-2, with D unresolved. CDR3 length: 13 residues. V gave up 6 bases and J gave up 6 bases, with 11 bases separating them. DNA for the CDR3: TGTGCCAGCAGCTCCACCTGGGCCGGGGAGCTGTTTTTT. Translation gives CASSSTWAGELFF.

This clonotype has just a few counts. The chain employs TRBV19 and TRBJ2-7; D is uncertain. Trimming took off 4 bases at V and 2 bases at J, with 3 bases between the two ends. The CDR3 has 11 amino acids. Germline V gene sequence: CDR1 LNHDA, CDR2 SQIVND (reference sequence). The CDR3 DNA is TGTGCCAGTAGTACCCCCTACGAGCAGTACTTC. It translates to CASSTPYEQYF.

This clonotype was counted a few times. The chain combines TRBV6-2 or TRBV6-3 with TRBJ2-6; D is uncertain. Germline CDR1 is MNHEY and CDR2 is SVGEGT. The CDR3 spans 14 residues. V was pared by 4 bases and J by 3 bases, with 7 bases between. The CDR3, as DNA: TGTGCCAGCAGTTCTCGAGGTGGGGCCAACGTCCTGACTTTC. Its translation is CASSSRGGANVLTF.

The J gene is TRBJ2-5, the V gene TRBV10-3, with D hard to call. Trimming left V 0 bases short and J 5 bases short, with 1 base between. Germline loops: CDR1 ENHRY, CDR2 SYGVKD. The CDR3 covers 11 residues. CDR3 DNA sequence: TGTGCCATCAGTGAGTCGGAGACCCAGTACTTC. Encoded protein: CAISESETQYF.

This clonotype showed up many times. The CDR3: CASSLTSGDTDTQYF. CDR3 bases: TGTGCCAGCAGCTTGACTAGCGGGGACACAGATACGCAGTATTTT. The chain couples TRBV5-5 to TRBJ2-3; 10 bases line up with TRBD2. The CDR3 is 15 amino acids. CDR1 is SGHKS, CDR2 YYEKEE, per germline (reference sequence). After removal of 1 base from V and 2 bases from J, the junction contained 1 base not matched to a gene.

The gene calls are TRBV15 and TRBJ2-3; a weak D match, TRBD1 (5 bases). This CDR3 has 15 residues. The germline V gene encodes CDR1 LNHNV and CDR2 YYDKDF (reference sequence). Trimming took 3 bases from V and 2 from J, leaving 12 bases between them. CDR3 coding DNA: TGTGCCACCAGCAGTTTGACAGCCAACACAGATACGCAGTATTTT. This gives the protein CATSSLTANTDTQYF.

This clonotype appeared a few times. The chain carries TRBV19 and TRBJ2-5, with no clear D. V was clipped by 3 bases and J by 5 bases, with 10 bases between them. Germline CDR1 is LNHDA and CDR2 is SQIVND (reference sequence). This CDR3 spans 13 amino acids. CDR3 region: CASSIDSSETQYF. Written as DNA, the CDR3 is TGTGCCAGTAGTATTGATAGTTCGGAGACCCAGTACTTC.

The V call is TRBV9, the J call TRBJ2-4, with D maybe TRBD2 (6 bases). The germline V gene encodes CDR1 SGDLS and CDR2 YYNGEE. CDR3 length: 16 residues. The CDR3 nucleotides are TGTGGTTCCGGTAATGGGGGGATGTTAGCCAAAAACATTCAGTACTTC. Its protein is CGSGNGGMLAKNIQYF.

This clonotype has a handful of counts. CDR3 loop: CASSLGQTYEQYF. The CDR3 DNA reads as TGTGCCAGCAGTTTGGGTCAGACCTACGAGCAGTACTTC. The rearrangement links TRBV12-3 or TRBV12-4 to TRBJ2-7; D remains unclear. The CDR3 is made up of 13 amino acids. The V gene lost 3 bases and the J gene lost 2 bases, with 8 bases spanning the gap.

This clonotype came up a few times. The chain recombines TRBV3-1 with TRBJ2-7; 7 bases agree with TRBD1. The germline V gene encodes CDR1 LGHDT and CDR2 YNNKEL (reference sequence). With 5 bases clipped from V and 3 bases from J, the junction kept 16 bases outside the gene matches. This CDR3 region has 17 residues. The CDR3 loop is CASSEGRGTAALYEQYF. CDR3 bases: TGTGCCAGCAGCGAAGGGAGAGGGACAGCCGCTCTCTACGAGCAGTACTTC.

This clonotype is deemed medium-sized. The chain recombines TRBV7-2 with TRBJ2-5; 8 bases map to TRBD1. CDR1 and CDR2 (germline): SGHTA, FQGNSA. The CDR3 runs to 16 residues. V dropped 0 bases and J dropped 4; count of bases not matched to a gene: 7. CDR3 region: CASSLARIQGGETQYF. CDR3 nucleotide sequence: TGTGCCAGCAGCTTAGCGCGGATACAGGGGGGAGAGACCCAGTACTTC.

The rearrangement uses TRBV7-9 and TRBJ2-7; 9 positions agree with TRBD1. Germline V gene lookup returns CDR1 SEHNR and CDR2 FQNEAQ (reference sequence). With 5 bases clipped from V and 1 base from J, the junction kept 3 bases outside the gene matches. This CDR3 comprises 14 residues. CDR3 amino acids: CASSDRGASYEQYF. CDR3 DNA sequence: TGTGCCAGCAGCGACAGGGGGGCGTCCTACGAGCAGTACTTC.